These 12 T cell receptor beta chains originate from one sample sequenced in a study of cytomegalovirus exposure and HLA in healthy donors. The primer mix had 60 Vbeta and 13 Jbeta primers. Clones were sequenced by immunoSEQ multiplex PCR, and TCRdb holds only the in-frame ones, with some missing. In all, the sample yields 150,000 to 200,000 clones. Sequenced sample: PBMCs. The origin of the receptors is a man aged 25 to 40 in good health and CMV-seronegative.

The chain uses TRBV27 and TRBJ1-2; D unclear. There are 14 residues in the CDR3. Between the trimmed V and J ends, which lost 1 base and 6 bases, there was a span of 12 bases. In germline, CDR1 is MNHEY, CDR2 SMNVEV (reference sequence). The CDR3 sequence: CASSLFGGSNGYTF. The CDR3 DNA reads TGTGCCAGCAGTTTATTCGGAGGGTCGAATGGCTACACCTTC.

CDR3 amino acids: CASATSGSWEQYF. DNA of the CDR3: TGTGCTAGTGCAACTAGCGGGAGTTGGGAGCAGTACTTC. V usage is TRBV12-5 and J usage is TRBJ2-7; 11 bases align to TRBD2. The CDR3 runs 13 residues. With V trimmed by 7 bases and J by 7 bases, 6 bases remained unmatched. CDR1 and CDR2 (germline): LGHNT, FRNRAP.

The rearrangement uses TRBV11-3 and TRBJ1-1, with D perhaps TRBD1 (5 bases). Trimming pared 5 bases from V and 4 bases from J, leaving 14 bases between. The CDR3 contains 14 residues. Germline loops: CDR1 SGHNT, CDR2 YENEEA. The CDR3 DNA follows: TGTGCCAGCAGCCGTAGTCAGGGTGGCACTGAAGCTTTCTTT. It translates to CASSRSQGGTEAFF.

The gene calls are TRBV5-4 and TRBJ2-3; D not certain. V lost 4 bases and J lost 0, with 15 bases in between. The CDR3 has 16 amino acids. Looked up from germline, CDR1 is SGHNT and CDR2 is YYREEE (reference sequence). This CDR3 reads CASSPDTSLSTDTQYF. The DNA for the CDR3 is TGTGCCAGCAGCCCTGACACAAGCCTAAGCACAGATACGCAGTATTTT.

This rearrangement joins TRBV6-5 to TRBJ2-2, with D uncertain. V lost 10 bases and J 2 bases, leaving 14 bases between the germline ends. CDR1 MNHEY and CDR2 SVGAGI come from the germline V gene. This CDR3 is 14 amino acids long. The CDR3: CAILGPGNTGELFF. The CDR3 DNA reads TGTGCCATCCTAGGCCCGGGTAACACCGGGGAGCTGTTTTTT.

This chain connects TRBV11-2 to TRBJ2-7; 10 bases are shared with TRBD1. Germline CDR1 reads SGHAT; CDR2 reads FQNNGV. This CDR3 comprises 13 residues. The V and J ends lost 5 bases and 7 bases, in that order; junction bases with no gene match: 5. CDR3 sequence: CASSEDRGWEQYF. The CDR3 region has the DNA TGTGCCAGCAGCGAGGACAGGGGGTGGGAGCAGTACTTC.

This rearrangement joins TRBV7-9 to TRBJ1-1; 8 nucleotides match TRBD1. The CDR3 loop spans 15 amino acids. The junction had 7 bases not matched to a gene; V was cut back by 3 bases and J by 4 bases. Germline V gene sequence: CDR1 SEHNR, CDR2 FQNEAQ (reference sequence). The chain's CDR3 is CASSFDRGGTTEAFF. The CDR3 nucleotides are TGTGCCAGCAGCTTCGACAGGGGAGGGACCACTGAAGCTTTCTTT.

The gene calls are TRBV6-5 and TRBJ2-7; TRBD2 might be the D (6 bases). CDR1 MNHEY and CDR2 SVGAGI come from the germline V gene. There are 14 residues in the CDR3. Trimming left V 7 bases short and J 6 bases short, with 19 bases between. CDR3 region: CASTRRDSGPEQYF. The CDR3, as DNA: TGTGCCAGCACCCGCCGGGACTCAGGCCCCGAGCAGTACTTC.

The CDR3 DNA follows: TGTGCCAGCAGCTCCTCTTACGGGGGGGAGGGCACAGATACGCAGTATTTT. It yields the protein CASSSSYGGEGTDTQYF. This rearrangement joins TRBV11-3 to TRBJ2-3, with 8 nucleotides matching TRBD2. V dropped 4 bases and J dropped 1; count of bases not matched to a gene: 10. Germline V gene sequence: CDR1 SGHNT, CDR2 YENEEA. This CDR3 region has 17 residues.

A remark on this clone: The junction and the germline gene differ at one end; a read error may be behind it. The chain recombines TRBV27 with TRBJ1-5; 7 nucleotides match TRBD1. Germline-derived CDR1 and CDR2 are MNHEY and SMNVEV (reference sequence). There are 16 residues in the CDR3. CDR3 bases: TGTGCCAACAGTTTAAGCCGGGACAGAGGCAATCAGCCCCAGCATTTT. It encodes CANSLSRDRGNQPQHF.

The CDR3 reads CASSPAAGYNQPQHF. The CDR3 region has the DNA TGTGCCAGCTCACCAGCGGCCGGTTACAATCAGCCCCAGCATTTT. The rearrangement uses TRBV18 and TRBJ1-5; D remains unclear. Between the trimmed V and J ends, which lost 2 bases and 3 bases, there was a span of 11 bases. The germline CDR1 and CDR2 sequences are KGHSH and LQKENI. The length of the CDR3 is 15 residues.

The CDR3 is CSVSPGREGQFF. As DNA, the CDR3 is TGCAGCGTATCACCCGGTAGGGAGGGGCAGTTCTTC. This chain uses TRBV29-1 with TRBJ2-1; 7 positions agree with TRBD2. The V and J ends lost 6 bases and 12 bases, in that order; junction bases with no gene match: 11. The CDR3 consists of 12 residues. In germline, CDR1 is SQVTM, CDR2 ANQGSEA.